This T cell receptor beta chain is from a study of T cells in Graves' hyperthyroidism and ophthalmopathy. Amplification yielded TCR beta CDR3 regions, with RNA transcripts as the source. The HTBI primer set served for first-round RT-PCR of the TCR CDR3. TCRdb passed the multiplex PCR reads through MiXCR, listing each CDR3 protein once. In the table there are approximately 640,000 distinct CDR3 sequences, roughly a sixth of which are singletons. Study-wide findings and caveats: For ophthalmopathy, model prediction preceded onset by a median 6.5 months. Stable hyperthyroidism was told apart from ophthalmopathy by a model built on 13 V-J features.

With a duration under 2 months, the hyperthyroidism was newly diagnosed in patients aged 18 to 65. In making diagnoses, clinical symptoms, serum thyroxine and TRAb, thyroid ultrasound and orbital computed tomography were all used. Points on this clonotype: The antigen is not known.

This CDR3 contains 13 residues. V shed 3 bases and J shed 3 bases, with 10 bases lying between them. CDR1 is GTSNPN and CDR2 is SVGIG in the germline V gene (reference sequence). The sequence was obtained from a man between 45 and 60 years old with Graves' hyperthyroidism. The sequenced material came from blood. The gene calls are TRBV30 and TRBJ2-3; tentatively, D is TRBD2 (5 bases). CDR3 loop: CAWSEGATDTQYF. CDR3 coding DNA: TGTGCCTGGAGCGAGGGAGCGACAGATACGCAGTATTTT.